This TCR beta chain was sequenced in a study of cytotoxic CD8 clonotypes in ibrutinib-treated CLL. Comment on this clone: The antigen remains unidentified.

The CDR3 contains 18 residues. V was trimmed by 0 bases and J by 0 bases, leaving 12 bases between them. Germline V gene lookup returns CDR1 LGHNA and CDR2 YNFKEQ. Sequencing was performed with immunoSEQ multiplex PCR; in TCRdb, only in-frame clones are kept and a portion is missing. The profile shows about 330,000 clones, 60% to 80% of them singletons. Study-level findings and limits: Elevated clonality accompanied ibrutinib response, with a return toward baseline values at progression.

This chain uses TRBV4-2 with TRBJ1-6; D is ambiguous. The specimen was PBMCs, collected after 36 months of ibrutinib treatment. The TCR sequence derives from a human donor with chronic lymphocytic leukemia. Here the CDR3 DNA reads TGTGCCAGCAGCCAAGATGGAGACGGGAGCTCCTATAATTCACCCCTCCACTTT. Its protein is CASSQDGDGSSYNSPLHF.